This T cell receptor (beta chain) stems from a study of OX40 agonist ivuxolimab in advanced cancers. Context from the whole study: Ivuxolimab, which targeted the costimulatory receptor OX40 (CD134), was an agonistic, fully human IgG2 monoclonal antibody. Of the roughly 51 dose-escalation patients, hepatocellular carcinoma was present in about 19, melanoma in approximately 15, renal cell carcinoma in 9 and head and neck cancer in 9. Partial responses were achieved by three dose-escalation patients, of whom one had hepatocellular carcinoma and two had cutaneous melanoma. Prior anti-PD-1, anti-PD-L1 or anti-CTLA-4 therapy was permitted, and checkpoint inhibitors had been received by approximately 39% of dose-escalation patients. Peripheral TCRbeta sequencing was intended to test whether TCR sequence diversity was altered and clonal T-cell expansion was caused by ivuxolimab. The monotherapy dose-escalation portion (N ≈ 52 patients) of the phase I ivuxolimab trial is reported in the paper. Intravenous ivuxolimab was administered to patients every 2 weeks at six dose levels: 0.01, 0.1, 0.3, 1.5, 3 and 10 mg/kg. A male proportion of 70% to 90% and a mean age of approximately 55 years, ranging from 23 to 79, were recorded for the dose-escalation cohort.

This clone was observed a single time. There is no known antigen for this receptor. No clone much larger than this one lies a single base away; base qualities are absent. The trial excluded patients who had a history of autoimmune disease or who were on systemic immunosuppression. Peripheral blood for TCR sequencing was collected from all dose cohorts at baseline, on cycle 4 day 1, and on cycle 7 day 1. The samples were taken from a phase I, first-in-human, multicenter, open-label dose-escalation trial of ivuxolimab. Adults with locally advanced or metastatic melanoma, renal cell carcinoma, hepatocellular carcinoma or head and neck squamous cell carcinoma were enrolled in the trial. CD4+ and CD8+ T cells were sorted separately from peripheral blood before TCR sequencing. To sequence the TCRbeta CDR3 region, genomic DNA was isolated from the sorted cells. TCRbeta CDR3 regions were sequenced using the immunoSEQ Assay. Drawn from immuneACCESS, this table holds only the in-frame rearrangements with V and J called that TCRdb kept. Clones are partly lost; checked studies trace under half to an unresolved V gene and leave the rest unexplained. The sample table records about 90,000 clones; approximately 91% of these occur just once. Of the sample, around 0.34% falls within the top ten clones.

CDR1 MDHEN and CDR2 SYDVKM are derived from the germline V gene. The CDR3 goes from the cysteine to the phenylalanine over 12 residues. Only CDR3 DNA is held: 36 bases, read in frame from base 1. The germline ends are 10 bases apart after V is trimmed by 8 bases and J by 5 bases. The research as a whole found: Low levels of normalized T-cell clonal expansion were also seen in some patients who did not respond. Antigen specificity was not determined for the clonally expanded peripheral T cells. Clonal expansion of both CD4+ and CD8+ blood T cells was observed from baseline to week 6 at doses 0.1 to 3.0 mg/kg. In the 0.1-3.0 mg/kg groups, partial responders had among the lowest normalized peripheral clonal expansion, particularly in CD8+ T cells. After ivuxolimab, CD8+ T cells had more expanded clones than CD4+ T cells on average.

The rearrangement joined TRBV28 to TRBJ2-1, with the D gene too uncertain to name. This TCR was recovered from an adult with an advanced solid tumor such as melanoma, head and neck, liver or kidney cancer. Material: CD4+ or CD8+ T cells sorted from blood, obtained in a trial of the OX40 agonist ivuxolimab. At the DNA level, the sequence is TGTGCCAGCCTCCGGCAGAACAATGAGCAGTTCTTC. It translates as CASLRQNNEQFF.